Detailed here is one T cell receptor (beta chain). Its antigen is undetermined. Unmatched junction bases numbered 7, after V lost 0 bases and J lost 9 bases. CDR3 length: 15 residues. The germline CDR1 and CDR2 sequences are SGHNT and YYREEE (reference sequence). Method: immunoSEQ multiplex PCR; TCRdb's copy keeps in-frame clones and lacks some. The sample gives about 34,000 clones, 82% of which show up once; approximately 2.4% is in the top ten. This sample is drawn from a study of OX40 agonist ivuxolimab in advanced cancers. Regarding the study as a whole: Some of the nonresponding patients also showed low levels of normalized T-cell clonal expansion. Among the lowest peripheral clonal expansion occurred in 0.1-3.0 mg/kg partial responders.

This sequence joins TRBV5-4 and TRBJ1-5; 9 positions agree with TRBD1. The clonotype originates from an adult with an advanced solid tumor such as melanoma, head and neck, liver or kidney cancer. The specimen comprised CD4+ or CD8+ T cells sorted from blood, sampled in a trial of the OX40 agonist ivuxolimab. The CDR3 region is CASSLVQDRGGPQHF. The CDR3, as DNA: TGTGCCAGCAGCTTGGTCCAGGACAGGGGTGGGCCCCAGCATTTT.